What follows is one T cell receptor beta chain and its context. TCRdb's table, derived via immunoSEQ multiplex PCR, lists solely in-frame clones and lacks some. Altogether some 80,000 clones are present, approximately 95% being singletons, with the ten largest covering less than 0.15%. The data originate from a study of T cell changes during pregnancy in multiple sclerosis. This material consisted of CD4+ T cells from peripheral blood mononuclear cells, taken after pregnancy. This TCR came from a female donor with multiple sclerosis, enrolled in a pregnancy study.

CDR3 protein: CASSHTGTGGIGGSNQPQHF. In nucleotides, the CDR3 is TGTGCCAGCAGCCATACCGGGACAGGGGGCATCGGGGGTAGCAATCAGCCCCAGCATTTT. J is TRBJ1-5 and V is TRBV5-8; 12 bases match TRBD1. The V segment lost 4 bases and the J segment 0 bases; nucleotides outside the gene matches: 14. This CDR3 region has 20 residues. CDR1 and CDR2 (germline): SGHTS, YDEGEE.